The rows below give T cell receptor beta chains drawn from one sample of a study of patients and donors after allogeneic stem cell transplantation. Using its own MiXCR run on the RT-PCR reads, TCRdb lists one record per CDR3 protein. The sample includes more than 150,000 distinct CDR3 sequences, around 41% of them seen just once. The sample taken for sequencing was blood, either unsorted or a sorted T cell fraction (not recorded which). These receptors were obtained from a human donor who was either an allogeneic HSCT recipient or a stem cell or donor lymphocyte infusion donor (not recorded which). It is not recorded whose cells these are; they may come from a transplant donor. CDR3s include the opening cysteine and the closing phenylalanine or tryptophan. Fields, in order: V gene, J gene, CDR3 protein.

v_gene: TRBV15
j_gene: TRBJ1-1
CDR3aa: CATSRDGAEAFF

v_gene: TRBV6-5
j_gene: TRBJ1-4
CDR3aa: CASSYSGPTNEKLFF

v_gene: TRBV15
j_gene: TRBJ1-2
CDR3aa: CATRILSRGGLSYGYTF

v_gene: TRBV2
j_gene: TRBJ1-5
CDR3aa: CASSEPSSGPSNQPQHF

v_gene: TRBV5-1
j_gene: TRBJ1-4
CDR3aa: CASSPWTDANEKLFF

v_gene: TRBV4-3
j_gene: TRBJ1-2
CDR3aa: CASSQEGFWGGYTF

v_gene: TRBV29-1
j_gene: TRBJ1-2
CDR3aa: CSVPQGPMNYGYTF

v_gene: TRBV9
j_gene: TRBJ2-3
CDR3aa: CASTKIDTDTQYF

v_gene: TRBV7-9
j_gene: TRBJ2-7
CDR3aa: CASSPTGTTYEQYF

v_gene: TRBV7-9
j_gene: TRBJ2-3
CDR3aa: CASSLAAGVAGTPSTDTQYF

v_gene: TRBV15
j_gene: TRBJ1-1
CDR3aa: CATSTPDRNTEAFF

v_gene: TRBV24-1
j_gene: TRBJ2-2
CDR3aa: CATSDFFQGDTGELFF

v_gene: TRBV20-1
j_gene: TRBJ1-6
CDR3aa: CSASGRLNSPLHF

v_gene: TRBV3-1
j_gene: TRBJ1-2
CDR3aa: CASSQAGTPISGYTF

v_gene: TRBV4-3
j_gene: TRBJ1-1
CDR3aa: CASSQVGFRTTEAFF

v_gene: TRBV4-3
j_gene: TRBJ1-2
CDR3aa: CASSQAFDRVEGYTF

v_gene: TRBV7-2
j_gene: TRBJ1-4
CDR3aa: CASSLGQGTNEKLFF

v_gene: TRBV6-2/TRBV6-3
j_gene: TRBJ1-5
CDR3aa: CASSYTEGARQPQHF

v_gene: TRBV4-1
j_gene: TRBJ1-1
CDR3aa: CASSHTILNTEAFF

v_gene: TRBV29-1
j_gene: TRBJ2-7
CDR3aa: CSVRTSLFYEQYF

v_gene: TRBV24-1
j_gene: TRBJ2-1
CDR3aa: CATSDTRRNEQFF

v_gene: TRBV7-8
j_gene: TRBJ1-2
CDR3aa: CASSSYPVAGQGNYGYTF